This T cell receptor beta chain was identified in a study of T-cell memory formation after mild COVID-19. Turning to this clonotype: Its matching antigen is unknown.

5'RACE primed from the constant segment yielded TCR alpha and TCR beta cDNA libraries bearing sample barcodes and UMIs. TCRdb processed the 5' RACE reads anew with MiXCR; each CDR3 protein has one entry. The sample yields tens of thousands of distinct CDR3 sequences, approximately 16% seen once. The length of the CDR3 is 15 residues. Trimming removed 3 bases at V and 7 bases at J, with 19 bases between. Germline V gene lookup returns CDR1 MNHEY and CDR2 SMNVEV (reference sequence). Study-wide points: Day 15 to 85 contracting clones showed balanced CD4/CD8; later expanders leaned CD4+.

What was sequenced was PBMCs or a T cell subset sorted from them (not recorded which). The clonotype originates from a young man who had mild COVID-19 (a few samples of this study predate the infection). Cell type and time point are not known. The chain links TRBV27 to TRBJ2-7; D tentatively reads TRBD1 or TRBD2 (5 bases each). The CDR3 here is CASSFSGTLRVEQYF. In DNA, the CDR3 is TGTGCCAGCAGTTTCTCCGGGACCCTCCGGGTGGAGCAGTACTTC.